One TCR beta chain is described in this entry. The data were taken from a study of cytomegalovirus exposure and HLA in healthy donors. Whole-study context: A preliminary data release comprised tens of millions of unique TCRs obtained from HLA-typed donors.

The CDR3 is made up of 16 amino acids. Germline values: CDR1 MNHEY, CDR2 SVGAGI. V shed 0 bases and J 7 bases; nucleotides not matched to a gene: 6. PCR amplification relied on 60 Vbeta primers (plus 13 Jbeta primers). Here immunoSEQ multiplex PCR was the method, and the copy in TCRdb shows in-frame clones only, minus some. The repertoire holds around 100,000 clones, with 60% to 75% as singletons. The source is a woman aged 40 to 49 in good health and CMV-seronegative. The chain is built from TRBV6-5 and TRBJ2-1; TRBD2 matches 10 bases. Specimen: PBMCs. The CDR3 DNA is TGTGCCAGCAGTTACTCGGGGACTAGCGTTAGTAATGAGCAGTTCTTC. It yields the protein CASSYSGTSVSNEQFF.